What follows are 23 T cell receptor beta chains derived from one specimen sequenced in a study of blood T cells in healthy people across ages. A J-beta primer mix and a sample-barcoded 5' primer were used in a second PCR of roughly 7 to 12 cycles. In TCRdb, the 5' RACE reads were re-called with MiXCR into one record per CDR3 protein. The sample carries 890,000 or so distinct CDR3 sequences, under 80% recorded once. Material: blood. The source of these receptors is a man aged 25-45 years in good health.

The chain has TRBV27 and TRBJ1-2; TRBD1 matches at 7 bases. The CDR3 contains 16 residues. The V segment lost 6 bases and the J segment 6 bases; nucleotides outside the gene matches: 16. Germline CDR1 MNHEY, CDR2 SMNVEV (reference sequence). In nucleotides, the CDR3 is TGTGCCAGCAGCAAGATATCTCAGGGGGTCAGGGATGGCTACACCTTC. Residues: CASSKISQGVRDGYTF.

This clonotype was counted only a few times. The chain joins TRBV7-9 to TRBJ2-5; TRBD2 aligns across 10 bases. The junction had 16 bases not matched to a gene; V was cut back by 10 bases and J by 11 bases. This CDR3 has 14 amino acids. Germline CDR1 SEHNR, CDR2 FQNEAQ (reference sequence). CDR3 in amino acids: CATRLAGDNGEQYF. CDR3 DNA sequence: TGTGCCACACGACTAGCGGGTGACAACGGGGAGCAGTACTTC. The variable domain in full, completed from reference TRBV7-9 and TRBJ2-5, reads DTGVSQNPRHKITKRGQNVTFRCDPISEHNRLYWYRQTLGQGPEFLTYFQNEAQLEKSRLLSDRFSAERPKGSFSTLEIQRTEQGDSAMYLCATRLAGDNGEQYFGPGTRLLVL.

The J gene is TRBJ2-7, the V gene TRBV20-1; the match to TRBD2 covers 7 bases. TRBJ2-5 matches the DNA end more closely, so the J call is doubtful. The germline V gene has CDR1 DFQATT and CDR2 SNEGSKA (reference sequence). There are 12 residues in the CDR3. As DNA, the CDR3 is TGCAGTGCTAGGGGGAGGGAAGAGACCCAGTACTTC. It codes for CSARGREETQYF.

The chain carries TRBV7-2 and TRBJ1-6, with 8 bases fitting TRBD1. The CDR3 contains 18 residues. The germline gives CDR1 SGHTA, CDR2 FQGNSA. V lost 7 bases to trimming and J lost 0 bases; unmatched junction nucleotides: 11. In DNA form, the CDR3 reads TGTGCCAGCAACTCAGGAGGGACAGGAAGCTCCTATAATTCACCCCTCCACTTT. Translation gives CASNSGGTGSSYNSPLHF. Together with reference TRBV7-2 and TRBJ1-6, the CDR3 gives the full variable domain: GAGVSQSPSNKVTEKGKDVELRCDPISGHTALYWYRQSLGQGLEFLIYFQGNSAPDKSGLPSDRFSAERTGGSVSTLTIQRTQQEDSAVYLCASNSGGTGSSYNSPLHFGNGTRLTVT.

This chain links TRBV6-6 with TRBJ2-2; D possibly corresponds to TRBD2 (5 bases). Trimming pared 6 bases from V and 3 bases from J, leaving 17 bases between. CDR3 length: 16 amino acids. Germline loops: CDR1 MNHNY, CDR2 SVGAGI (reference sequence). The CDR3 DNA follows: TGTGCCAGCAGCCCTAGGAGGTTAAAGGACACCGGGGAGCTGTTTTTT. Its protein is CASSPRRLKDTGELFF.

This clonotype has only a few counts. At one end, the junction sequence differs from germline, possibly due to a read error. The V gene is TRBV5-1, the J gene TRBJ2-3; D might be TRBD2 (5 bases). CDR1 and CDR2 from the germline V gene are SGHRS and YFSETQ. This CDR3 is 13 amino acids long. For the CDR3, the DNA is TGTGCTAGCAGCTTATCCTACACAGATACGCAGTATTTT. Translation: CASSLSYTDTQYF.

The V and J genes are TRBV4-3 and TRBJ2-3, with D possibly being TRBD2 (5 bases). Trimming removed 1 base from V and 6 bases from J, with 8 bases in between. Germline CDR1 and CDR2: LGHNA and YSLEER. This CDR3 contains 13 residues. This CDR3 is CASSQVPGDTQYF. CDR3 bases: TGCGCCAGCAGCCAAGTCCCGGGGGATACGCAGTATTTT.

CDR3 protein: CASSHLSETQYF. CDR3 sequence (DNA): TGTGCCAGCAGCCACCTCTCAGAGACCCAGTACTTC. The V and J genes are TRBV3-1 and TRBJ2-5; D gene ambiguous. The CDR3 is 12 residues long. Germline CDR1 reads LGHDT; CDR2 reads YNNKEL (reference sequence). Trimming cost V 3 bases and J 4 bases, with 6 bases left between them.

This clonotype occurred many times. V usage is TRBV29-1 and J usage is TRBJ2-5; D is undetermined. Germline V gene sequence: CDR1 SQVTM, CDR2 ANQGSEA. The CDR3 has 11 amino acids. V lost 0 bases and J 4 bases, leaving 3 bases between the germline ends. The CDR3, as DNA: TGCAGCGTTGAAGAGGGAGAGACCCAGTACTTC. Protein sequence: CSVEEGETQYF.

The chain links TRBV27 to TRBJ2-4; 8 bases are shared with TRBD2. V was clipped by 6 bases and J by 13 bases; unmatched bases: 17. CDR3 length: 15 residues. Germline V CDR1 and CDR2: MNHEY, SMNVEV (reference sequence). The DNA for the CDR3 is TGTGCCAGCAGCTGGACTAGCAGGGGCTCCGGGGAGCAGTACTTC. This sequence encodes CASSWTSRGSGEQYF.

This clonotype came up many times. The chain uses TRBV5-1 and TRBJ2-7, with D maybe TRBD2 (5 bases). This CDR3 is 14 amino acids long. The V gene's germline CDR1 is SGHRS and CDR2 YFSETQ. Trimming removed 3 bases from V and 7 bases from J, with 17 bases in between. The CDR3 region is CASSSWSGYNEQYF. CDR3 nucleotides: TGCGCCAGCAGCTCCTGGAGCGGATACAATGAGCAGTACTTC. Based on the CDR3 plus reference TRBV5-1 and TRBJ2-7, the full variable domain is KAGVTQTPRYLIKTRGQQVTLSCSPISGHRSVSWYQQTPGQGLQFLFEYFSETQRNKGNFPGRFSGRQFSNSRSEMNVSTLELGDSALYLCASSSWSGYNEQYFGPGTRLTVT.

This clonotype was counted a single time. The rearrangement uses TRBV29-1 and TRBJ1-1; maybe TRBD1 (5 bases). CDR1 and CDR2 (germline): SQVTM, ANQGSEA. With 4 bases removed from V and 7 bases from J, the gap between germline ends came to 19 bases. CDR3 size: 14 residues. CDR3 protein: CSVGRRRGTGEAFF. CDR3 nucleotide sequence: TGCAGCGTTGGGAGGCGTAGGGGTACAGGTGAAGCTTTCTTT. The full variable domain, rest sourced from reference TRBV29-1 and TRBJ1-1, is SAVISQKPSRDICQRGTSLTIQCQVDSQVTMMFWYRQQPGQSLTLIATANQGSEATYESGFVIDKFPISRPNLTFSTLTVSNMSPEDSSIYLCSVGRRRGTGEAFFGQGTRLTVV.

The rearrangement links TRBV19 to TRBJ2-1, with 7 bases lining up with TRBD2. Germline V CDR1 and CDR2: LNHDA, SQIVND (reference sequence). J gave up 8 bases and V 5 bases, and 9 bases lay outside the gene matches. This CDR3 region has 14 residues. CDR3 DNA sequence: TGTGCCAGTAGTCCCCGGGGAGGGTGGGATGAGCAGTTCTTC. Translation: CASSPRGGWDEQFF.

This clonotype was detected a few times. The chain employs TRBV9 and TRBJ2-7; TRBD1 aligns across 8 bases. Trimming cost V 0 bases and J 0 bases; bases outside gene matches: 8. CDR1 and CDR2 from the germline V gene are SGDLS and YYNGEE. The CDR3 consists of 17 residues. CDR3 residues: CASSVAPGTGSSYEQYF. The CDR3 DNA reads TGTGCCAGCAGCGTAGCCCCCGGGACAGGCAGCTCCTACGAGCAGTACTTC.

As regards this clonotype: The germline gene is not matched at one end of the junction; a read error may be the cause. The V and J genes are TRBV5-6 and TRBJ1-2; possibly TRBD1 for D (5 bases). This CDR3 is built from 13 residues. Per germline, CDR1 SGHDT and CDR2 YYEEEE. CDR3 sequence reads: CGSSLRGYYGYTF. The CDR3 DNA follows: TGTGGCAGCAGCTTAAGGGGTTACTATGGCTACACCTTC.

This clonotype was counted a few times. The V call is TRBV29-1, the J call TRBJ2-1, with TRBD2 matching 9 bases. V lost 3 bases and J lost 10; bases outside the gene matches: 10. The CDR3 spans 14 residues. Per the germline V gene, CDR1 is SQVTM and CDR2 is ANQGSEA. As DNA, the CDR3 is TGCAGCGTTGAGGGAGCGGGGGGTGCGTCGGAGCAGTTCTTC. Its translation: CSVEGAGGASEQFF.

The chain couples TRBV29-1 to TRBJ1-2; tentative D call: TRBD1 (5 bases). The CDR3 runs 14 residues. Germline lookup yields CDR1 SQVTM and CDR2 ANQGSEA. Trimming left V 7 bases short and J 4 bases short, with 19 bases between. In nucleotides, the CDR3 is TGCAGCGCCCTCGGGACCGGGTTATCCTATGGCTACACCTTC. Translation gives CSALGTGLSYGYTF.

The chain recombines TRBV6-2 or TRBV6-3 with TRBJ2-3; D not resolved. Germline lookup yields CDR1 MNHEY and CDR2 SVGEGT. CDR3 length equals 14 residues. Trimming removed 8 bases at V and 1 base at J, with 13 bases between. The CDR3 loop reads CASAYSSGTDTQYF. CDR3 sequence (DNA): TGTGCCAGCGCATACAGCAGTGGCACAGATACGCAGTATTTT.

The chain links TRBV7-9 to TRBJ2-5, with a possible D match to TRBD1 (6 bases). CDR1 is SEHNR, CDR2 FQNEAQ, per germline (reference sequence). Trimming removed 5 bases from V and 1 base from J, with 20 bases in between. The CDR3 covers 17 residues. CDR3 region: CASSRGRGRDLQETQYF. CDR3 DNA: TGTGCCAGCAGCCGCGGCAGGGGCCGCGATCTCCAAGAGACCCAGTACTTC.

The V and J genes are TRBV12-3 or TRBV12-4 and TRBJ2-2; no firm D call. The CDR3 totals 14 residues. V was shortened by 9 bases and J by 6 bases, with 17 bases between the two germline ends. The CDR3, as DNA: TGTGCCAGTAGTCCCGTCTCCGGTTCCGGGGAGCTGTTTTTT. It specifies CASSPVSGSGELFF.

This clonotype turned up a few times. This sequence joins TRBV10-3 and TRBJ2-5; no definite D call. The closer fit of TRBJ2-7 to the DNA end suggests the J call may be wrong. This CDR3 is 11 amino acids long. Germline V CDR1 and CDR2: ENHRY, SYGVKD. For the CDR3, the DNA is TGTGCCATCAATCGTGCAGGCGAGCAGTACTTC. It is translated as CAINRAGEQYF.

The chain uses TRBV10-3 and TRBJ2-7; TRBD2 matches at 10 bases. J lost 5 bases, V lost 4 bases, and 11 bases had no gene match. Germline V gene lookup returns CDR1 ENHRY and CDR2 SYGVKD. The length of the CDR3 is 16 residues. CDR3 sequence reads: CAISALAGSGGNEQYF. CDR3 nucleotide sequence: TGTGCCATCAGTGCACTAGCGGGGTCCGGGGGGAACGAGCAGTACTTC.

This chain joins TRBV4-3 and TRBJ2-7; D gene uncertain. With 6 bases removed from V and 7 bases from J, the gap between germline ends came to 7 bases. The length of the CDR3 is 10 residues. CDR1 is LGHNA and CDR2 is YSLEER in the germline V gene. The CDR3 region has the DNA TGCGCCAGCAGTGTTTTGGAGCAGTACTTC. It translates to CASSVLEQYF.